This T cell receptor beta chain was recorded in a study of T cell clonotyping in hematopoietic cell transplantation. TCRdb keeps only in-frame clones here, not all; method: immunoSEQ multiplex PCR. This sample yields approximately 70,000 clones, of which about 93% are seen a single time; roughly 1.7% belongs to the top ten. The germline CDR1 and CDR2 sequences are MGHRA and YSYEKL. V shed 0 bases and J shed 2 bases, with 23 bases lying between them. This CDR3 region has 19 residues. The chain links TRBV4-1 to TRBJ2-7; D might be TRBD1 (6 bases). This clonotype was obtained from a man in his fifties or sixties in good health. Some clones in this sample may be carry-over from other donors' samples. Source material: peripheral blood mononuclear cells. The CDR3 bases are TGCGCCAGCAGCCAAGAGGCTCAGGGGACCCGCCTTTACCCCTACGAGCAGTACTTC. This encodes CASSQEAQGTRLYPYEQYF.